This T cell receptor (beta chain) was observed in a study of identical twins (dated by TCRdb to about 2016). General notes on the study: The study deep-sequenced TCR alpha and beta repertoires from monozygotic twins, unrelated adults of various ages and cord blood to test whether fetal clonotypes persist. To rule out contamination, replicate twin experiments were performed at different times with different library preparation protocols. Study-wide findings and limitations: Fewer insertions were carried by abundant cord blood beta clonotypes, a similar but weaker trend appeared in young adult naive repertoires, and no such trend appeared in memory repertoires. Invariant T cells such as MAIT and iNKT could partly confound zero-insertion analyses, although diverse VJ usage argued against such confounding for most clonotypes. Compared with coincidental sharing between unrelated individuals, an excess of low generation-probability sequences was observed among out-of-frame TCR alpha sequences shared between twins. The excess sharing between twins in beta out-of-frame sequences was weaker because fewer shared sequences reduced the signal-to-noise ratio. In monozygotic twins, recombination models systematically underestimated out-of-frame TCR alpha sharing, but the models matched the sharing seen between unrelated individuals. Because the same donors could not be followed over many years, the conclusions relied on cross-sectional statistical analysis.

The CDR3 sequence holds 15 residues, the cysteine and phenylalanine included. Only the CDR3 region is kept as DNA, spanning 45 bases read in frame from base 1. The germline V gene supplies CDR1 SGHRS and CDR2 YFSETQ. Germline trimming: 3 bases from V, 4 bases from J; junction bases outside gene matches: 8. The library was built by means of 5' RACE. Data came from an Illumina HiSeq 2000. Template switching added a universal primer binding site, and the final cDNA carried a unique molecular identifier that allowed TCR cDNA molecules to be counted accurately. First-strand cDNA for TCR alpha and beta chains was synthesized from specific primers in the conserved constant-segment region. To control for contamination, each cDNA library was double barcoded with a SMART-Mk sample barcode plus Illumina barcodes. Two successive PCR steps introduced TruSeq adapter sequences along with Illumina sample barcodes. Sequencing of the TCR alpha and beta cDNA libraries was done on the Illumina HiSeq platform using custom primers. The authors processed their data as follows. MiGEC was used to process raw reads and extract unique molecular identifiers, and MiXCR was used to find CDR3 positions. For each individual, recombination models were inferred using an EM algorithm with the repgenHMM and IGoR tools. The tcR package in R was used for shared clonotype analysis, with sharing normalized by the product of cloneset sizes. Out-of-frame nonproductive sequences were analyzed to study raw recombination free of thymic and clonal selection effects. The public sequencing data were trimmed at Q25 with fastp and processed into clonotypes with MiXCR by TCRdb, which kept only in-frame beta chains. For every CDR3 protein sequence, its rows merge into one entry that carries the most common genes and DNA. TCRdb's processing, not the authors' own work, is the source of the V and J calls. The sample records 550,000 to 700,000 distinct CDR3 sequences, around 20% of which are singletons. The ten largest clones capture around 4.5% of the sample.

All donors were healthy Caucasians. The twin cohort comprised three pairs of female monozygotic twins, all aged about 18 to 30 years. RNA for TCR libraries was isolated from peripheral blood mononuclear cells. For this clonotype: Its antigen remains undetermined. No qualities accompany the bases; no much larger clone lies one base away.

This same sample was also taken into another study, of T cells expressing NK-cell markers. The second investigation adds: About eight donors provided sorted CD3+CD56+NKG2C+, CD3+CD56+NKG2C- and CD3+CD56-NKG2C+ T-cell subsets, whose TCR beta-chain repertoires were profiled. Among the eight sequenced donors, only one was HCMV-seronegative, while the other seven were HCMV-seropositive. In several experiments an anti-gammadeltaTCR antibody was added to restrict sorting to alphabetaTCR-expressing T cells. In over five donors, the dominant CD3+CD56+NKG2C+ clonotypes were found to rank among the top 10 CD8+ clonotypes and to make up roughly 1.0-7.0% of CD8+ T cells. Those dominant clonotypes were again the most abundant among CD3+CD56-NKG2C+ cells in a few donors, at roughly 25-60.1%. It remained unclear whether the expanded NKG2C-expressing T cell clones were specific for HCMV antigens. All eight donors whose samples were sequenced were randomly selected healthy volunteers, three of them men and five women. HCMV-specific IgG was detected in serum with a commercial ELISA kit to determine HCMV serostatus. For over 5 donors, bulk peripheral blood T-cell repertoires were also sequenced from unsorted PBMC. MIGEC was used to demultiplex reads and group reads by UMI, and MiTCR was used to assemble and quantify clonotypes. To exclude erroneous sequences, only TCR cDNA sequences supported by at least two reads were retained. The tcR package was used for downstream repertoire analysis, and clonotypes were matched between fractions using CDR3 nucleotide sequence together with V segment. VDJmatch was used to annotate antigen specificity against VDJdb, with one amino acid substitution in CDR3 permitted.

The TCR originated in a young woman in good health. Recombination linked TRBV5-1 to TRBJ2-3; 7 middle bases align to TRBD1. Sample: PBMCs. The bases read TGCGCCAGCAGCTCGACAGGGACGTCGTCAGATACGCAGTATTTT. Its translation is CASSSTGTSSDTQYF.